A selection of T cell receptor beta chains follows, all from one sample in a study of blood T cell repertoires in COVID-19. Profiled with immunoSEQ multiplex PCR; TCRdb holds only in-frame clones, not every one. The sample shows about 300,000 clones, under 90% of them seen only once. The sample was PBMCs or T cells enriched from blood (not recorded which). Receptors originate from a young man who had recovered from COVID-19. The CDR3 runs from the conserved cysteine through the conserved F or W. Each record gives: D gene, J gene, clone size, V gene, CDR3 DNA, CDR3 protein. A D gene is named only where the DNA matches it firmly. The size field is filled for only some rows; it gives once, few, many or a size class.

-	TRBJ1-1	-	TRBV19	TGTGCCAGTAGTATCGCACAGTCCCCTGAAGCTTTCTTT	CASSIAQSPEAFF
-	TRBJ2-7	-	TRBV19	TGTGCCAGTAGTATAAAAGGGGATACCTACGAGCAGTACTTC	CASSIKGDTYEQYF
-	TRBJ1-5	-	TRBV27	TGTGCCAGCAGTTTAGTCCCAGATCCTAGCAATCAGCCCCAGCATTTT	CASSLVPDPSNQPQHF
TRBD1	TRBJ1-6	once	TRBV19	TGTGCCAGTAGATCAGGGGGTTCGAATTCACCCCTCCACTTT	CASRSGGSNSPLHF
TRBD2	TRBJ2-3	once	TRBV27	TGTGCCAGCAGTGGACTAGCGGGAAAAGATACGCAGTATTTT	CASSGLAGKDTQYF
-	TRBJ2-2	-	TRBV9	TGTGCCAGCAGCGTAGGGGGAAGGACAGCGAACACCGGGGAGCTGTTTTTT	CASSVGGRTANTGELFF
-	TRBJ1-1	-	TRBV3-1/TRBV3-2	TGTGCCAGCCGGTCCCCGGGGTCCAACACTGAAGCTTTCTTT	CASRSPGSNTEAFF
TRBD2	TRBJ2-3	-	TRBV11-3	TGTGCCAGCAGCTTTACTAGCGGACTGCCTAGCACAGATACGCAGTATTTT	CASSFTSGLPSTDTQYF
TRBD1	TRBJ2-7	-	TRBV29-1	TGCAGCGTTCTGCCTTCGACAGGGTCCTACGAGCAGTACTTC	CSVLPSTGSYEQYF
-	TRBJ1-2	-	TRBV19	TGTGCCAGTAGTATAGGGGGAGGGAACTATGGCTACACCTTC	CASSIGGGNYGYTF
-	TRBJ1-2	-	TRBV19	TGTGCCAGTAGTATGCCTGGGGCTCTCGGCTACACCTTC	CASSMPGALGYTF
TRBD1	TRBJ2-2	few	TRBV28	TGTGCCAGCAGGGGACAGCGGACCGGGGAGCTGTTTTTT	CASRGQRTGELFF
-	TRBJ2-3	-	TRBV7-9	TGTGCCAGCAGCTTAGTTCAAACAGATACGCAGTATTTT	CASSLVQTDTQYF
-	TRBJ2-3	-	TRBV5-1	TGCGCCAGCAGCCCTGGGGACTCAATACGTGGGGATACGCAGTATTTT	CASSPGDSIRGDTQYF
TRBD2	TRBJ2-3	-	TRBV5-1	TGCGCCAGCAGCCCAACAACTAGCGGAGGGGGGATAGATACGCAGTATTTT	CASSPTTSGGGIDTQYF
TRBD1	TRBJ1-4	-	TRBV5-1	TGCGCCAGCAGCTCCGGGCGGGGACAGGGAAATGAAAAACTGTTTTTT	CASSSGRGQGNEKLFF